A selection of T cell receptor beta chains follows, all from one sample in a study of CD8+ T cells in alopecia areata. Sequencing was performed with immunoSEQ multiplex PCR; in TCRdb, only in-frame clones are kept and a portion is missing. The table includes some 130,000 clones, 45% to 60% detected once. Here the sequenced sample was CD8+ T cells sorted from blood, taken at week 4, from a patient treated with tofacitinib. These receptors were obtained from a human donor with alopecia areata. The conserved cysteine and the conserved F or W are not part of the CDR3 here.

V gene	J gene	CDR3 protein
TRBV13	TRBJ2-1	ASSSSGNEQF
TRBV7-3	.	ASIVGQATGFEQY
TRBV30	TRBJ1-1	AWGRNTEAF
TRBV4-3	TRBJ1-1	ASSHWQGAFLNTEAF
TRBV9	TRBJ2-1	ASSVSGTSGDEQF
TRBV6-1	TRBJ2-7	ASSDSIIYEQY
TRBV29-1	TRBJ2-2	SVEDLDQNTGELF
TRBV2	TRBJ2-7	ASSDRDRRPYEQY
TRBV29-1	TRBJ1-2	SVEPPPYGYT
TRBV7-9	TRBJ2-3	ASSNREGEETDTQY
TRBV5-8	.	ASTPGNYEQY
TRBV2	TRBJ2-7	ASSDTNSYEQY
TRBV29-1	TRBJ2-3	SVEGPDREVPFGGEDTQY
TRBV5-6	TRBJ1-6	ASSYPQGLGYNSPLH
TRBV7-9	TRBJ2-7	ASSSFGTPYEQY
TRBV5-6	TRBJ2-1	ASSLAGRGTYNEQF
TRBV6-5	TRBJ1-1	ASSYSNTEAF
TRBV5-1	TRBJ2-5	ASSFRDRVTETQY
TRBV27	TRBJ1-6	ASTLGQGNNSPLH
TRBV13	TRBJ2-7	ASSLTGFEQY
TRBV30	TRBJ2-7	AWGYGIDVYEQY
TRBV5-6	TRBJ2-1	ATEGDRGPDEQF